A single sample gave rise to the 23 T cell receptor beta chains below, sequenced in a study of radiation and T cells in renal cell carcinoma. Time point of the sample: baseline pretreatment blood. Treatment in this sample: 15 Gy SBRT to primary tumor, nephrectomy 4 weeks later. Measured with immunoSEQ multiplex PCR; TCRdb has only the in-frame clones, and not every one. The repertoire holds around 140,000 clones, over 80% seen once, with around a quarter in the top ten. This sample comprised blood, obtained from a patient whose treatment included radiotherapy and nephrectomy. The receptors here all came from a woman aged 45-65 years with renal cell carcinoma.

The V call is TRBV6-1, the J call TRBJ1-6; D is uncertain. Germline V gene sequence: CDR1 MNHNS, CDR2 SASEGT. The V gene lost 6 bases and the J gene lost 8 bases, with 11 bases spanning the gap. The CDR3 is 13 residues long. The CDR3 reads CASSPTTDSPLHF. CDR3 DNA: TGTGCCAGCAGCCCTACGACGGATTCACCCCTCCACTTT.

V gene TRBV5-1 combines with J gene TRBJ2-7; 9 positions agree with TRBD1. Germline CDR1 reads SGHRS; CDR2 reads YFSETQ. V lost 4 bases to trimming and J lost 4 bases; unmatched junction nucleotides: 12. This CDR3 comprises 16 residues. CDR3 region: CASSHNPGQGMYEQYF. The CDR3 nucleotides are TGCGCCAGCAGCCATAACCCGGGACAGGGAATGTACGAGCAGTACTTC.

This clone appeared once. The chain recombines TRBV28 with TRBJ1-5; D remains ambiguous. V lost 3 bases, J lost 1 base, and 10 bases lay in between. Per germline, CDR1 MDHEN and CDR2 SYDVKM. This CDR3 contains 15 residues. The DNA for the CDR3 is TGTGCCAGCAGTTTTAACGGACGAAGCAATCAGCCCCAGCATTTT. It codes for CASSFNGRSNQPQHF.

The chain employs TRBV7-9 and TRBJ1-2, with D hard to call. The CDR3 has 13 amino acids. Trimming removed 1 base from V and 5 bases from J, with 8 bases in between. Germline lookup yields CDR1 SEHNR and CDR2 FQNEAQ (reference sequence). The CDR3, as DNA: TGTGCCAGCAGCTTAGACCGTCTTTATGGCTACACCTTC. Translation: CASSLDRLYGYTF.

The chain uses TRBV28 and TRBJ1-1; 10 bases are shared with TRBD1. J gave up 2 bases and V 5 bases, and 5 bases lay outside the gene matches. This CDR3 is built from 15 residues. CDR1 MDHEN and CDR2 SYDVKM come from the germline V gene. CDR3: CASSGDRGQNTEAFF. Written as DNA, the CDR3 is TGTGCCAGCAGTGGGGACAGGGGACAAAACACTGAAGCTTTCTTT.

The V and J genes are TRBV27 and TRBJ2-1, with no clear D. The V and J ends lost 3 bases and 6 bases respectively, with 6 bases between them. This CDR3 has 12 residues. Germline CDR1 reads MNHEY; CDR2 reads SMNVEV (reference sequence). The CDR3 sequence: CASSFRGNEQFF. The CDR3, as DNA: TGTGCCAGCAGTTTCAGAGGCAATGAGCAGTTCTTC.

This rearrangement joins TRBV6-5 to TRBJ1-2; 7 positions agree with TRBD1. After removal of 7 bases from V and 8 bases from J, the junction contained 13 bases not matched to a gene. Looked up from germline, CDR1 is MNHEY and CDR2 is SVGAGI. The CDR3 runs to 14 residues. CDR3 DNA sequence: TGTGCCAGCACAGACAGACAGGGCTTCGGGGGCTACACCTTC. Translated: CASTDRQGFGGYTF.

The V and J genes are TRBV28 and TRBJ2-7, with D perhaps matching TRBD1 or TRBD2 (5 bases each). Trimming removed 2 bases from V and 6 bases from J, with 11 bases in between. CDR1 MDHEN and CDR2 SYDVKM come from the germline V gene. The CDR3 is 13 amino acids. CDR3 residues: CASSLGTPREQYF. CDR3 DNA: TGTGCCAGCAGTTTAGGGACCCCGCGCGAGCAGTACTTC.

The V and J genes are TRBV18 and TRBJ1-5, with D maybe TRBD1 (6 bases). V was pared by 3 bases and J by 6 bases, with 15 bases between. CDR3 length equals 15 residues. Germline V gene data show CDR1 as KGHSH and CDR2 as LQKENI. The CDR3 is CASSPEQGRSQPQHF. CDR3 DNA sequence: TGTGCCAGCTCACCGGAACAGGGTAGGAGTCAGCCCCAGCATTTT.

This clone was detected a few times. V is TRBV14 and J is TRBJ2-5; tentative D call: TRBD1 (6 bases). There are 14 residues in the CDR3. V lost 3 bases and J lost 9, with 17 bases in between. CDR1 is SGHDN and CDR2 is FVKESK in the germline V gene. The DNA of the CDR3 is TGTGCCAGCAGCCACTCCACAGGGAAATCCCCCCAGTACTTC. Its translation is CASSHSTGKSPQYF.

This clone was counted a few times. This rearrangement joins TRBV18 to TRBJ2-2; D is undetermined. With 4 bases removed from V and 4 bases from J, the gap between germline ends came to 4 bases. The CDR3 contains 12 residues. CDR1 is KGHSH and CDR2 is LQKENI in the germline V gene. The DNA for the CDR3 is TGTGCCAGCTCACGGCTCACCGGGGAGCTGTTTTTT. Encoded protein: CASSRLTGELFF.

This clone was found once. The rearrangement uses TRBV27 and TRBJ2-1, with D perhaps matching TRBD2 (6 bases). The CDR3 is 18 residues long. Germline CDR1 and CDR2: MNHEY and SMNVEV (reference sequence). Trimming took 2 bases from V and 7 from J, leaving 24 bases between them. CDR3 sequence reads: CASSLPQLRRGRLNEQFF. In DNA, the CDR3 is TGTGCCAGCAGTTTACCCCAGCTTCGCCGAGGGAGGTTGAATGAGCAGTTCTTC.

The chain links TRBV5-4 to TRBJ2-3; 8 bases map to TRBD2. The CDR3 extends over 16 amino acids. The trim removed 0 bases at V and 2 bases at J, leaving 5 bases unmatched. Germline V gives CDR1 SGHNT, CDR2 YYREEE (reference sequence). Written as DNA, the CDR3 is TGTGCCAGCAGCTTGGCAAGCGGGGGCCTCACAGATACGCAGTATTTT. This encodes CASSLASGGLTDTQYF.

CDR3 DNA sequence: TGTGCCAGCACCAACCAACCGGGACTCTCCTACAATGAGCAGTTCTTC. Amino acid sequence: CASTNQPGLSYNEQFF. The chain employs TRBV2 and TRBJ2-1; weak D call: TRBD2 (6 bases). There are 16 residues in the CDR3. V was cut by 7 bases and J by 0 bases, with 16 bases left in between. CDR1 and CDR2 (germline): SNHLY, FYNNEI.

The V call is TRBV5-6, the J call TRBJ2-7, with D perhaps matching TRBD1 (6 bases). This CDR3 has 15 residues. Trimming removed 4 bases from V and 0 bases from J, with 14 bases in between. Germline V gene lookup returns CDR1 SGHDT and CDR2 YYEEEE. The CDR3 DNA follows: TGTGCCAGCAGCGCCAGGGGCCTGAGCTCCTACGAGCAGTACTTC. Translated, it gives CASSARGLSSYEQYF.

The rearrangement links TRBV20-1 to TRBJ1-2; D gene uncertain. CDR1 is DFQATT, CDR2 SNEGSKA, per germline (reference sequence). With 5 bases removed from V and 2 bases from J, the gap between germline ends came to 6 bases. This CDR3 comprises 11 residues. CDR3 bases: TGCAGTGCTGTTGACAACTATGGCTACACCTTC. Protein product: CSAVDNYGYTF.

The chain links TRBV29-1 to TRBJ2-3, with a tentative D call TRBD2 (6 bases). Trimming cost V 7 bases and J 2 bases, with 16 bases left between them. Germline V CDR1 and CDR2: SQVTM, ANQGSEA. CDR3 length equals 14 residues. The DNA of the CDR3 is TGCAGCGCATCACCCCGGGAGCCCACAGATACGCAGTATTTT. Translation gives CSASPREPTDTQYF.

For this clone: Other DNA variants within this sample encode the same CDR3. CDR3 amino acids: CASSLSGANTGELFF. Here the CDR3 DNA reads TGCGCCAGCAGCTTGTCGGGGGCGAACACCGGGGAGCTGTTTTTT. This chain links TRBV5-1 with TRBJ2-2; TRBD2 might be the D (6 bases). Trimming took 1 base from V and 0 from J, leaving 7 bases between them. The CDR3 totals 15 residues. Germline values: CDR1 SGHRS, CDR2 YFSETQ.

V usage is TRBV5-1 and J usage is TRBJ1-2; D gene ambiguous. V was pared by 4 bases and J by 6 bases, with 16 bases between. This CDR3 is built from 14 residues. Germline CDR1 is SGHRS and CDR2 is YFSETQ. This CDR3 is CASSLLQDGDGYTF. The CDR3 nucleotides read TGCGCCAGCAGCCTACTCCAGGACGGGGATGGCTACACCTTC.

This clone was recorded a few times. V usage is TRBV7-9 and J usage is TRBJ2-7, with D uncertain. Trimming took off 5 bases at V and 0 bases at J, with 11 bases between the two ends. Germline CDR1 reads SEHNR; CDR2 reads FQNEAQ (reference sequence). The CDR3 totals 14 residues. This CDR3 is CASSSMGYSYEQYF. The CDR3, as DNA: TGTGCCAGCAGCAGCATGGGATACTCCTACGAGCAGTACTTC.

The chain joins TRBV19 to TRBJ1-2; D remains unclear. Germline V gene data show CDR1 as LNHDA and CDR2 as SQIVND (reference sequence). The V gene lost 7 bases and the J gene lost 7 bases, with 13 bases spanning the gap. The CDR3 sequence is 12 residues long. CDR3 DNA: TGTGCCAGTAAAGTACCCGTCGGTGGCTACACCTTC. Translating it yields CASKVPVGGYTF.

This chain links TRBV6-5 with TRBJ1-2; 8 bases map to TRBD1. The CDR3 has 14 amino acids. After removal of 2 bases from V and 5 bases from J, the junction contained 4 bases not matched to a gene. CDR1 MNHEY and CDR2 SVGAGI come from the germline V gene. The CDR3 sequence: CASSYGTGIYGYTF. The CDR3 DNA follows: TGTGCCAGCAGTTACGGGACAGGCATATATGGCTACACCTTC.

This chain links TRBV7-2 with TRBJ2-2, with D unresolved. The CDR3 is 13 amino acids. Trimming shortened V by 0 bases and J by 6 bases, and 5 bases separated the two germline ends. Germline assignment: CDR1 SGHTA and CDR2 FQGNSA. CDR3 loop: CASSLAAAGELFF. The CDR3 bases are TGTGCCAGCAGCTTAGCGGCCGCCGGGGAGCTGTTTTTT. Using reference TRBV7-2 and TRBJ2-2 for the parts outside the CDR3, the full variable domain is GAGVSQSPSNKVTEKGKDVELRCDPISGHTALYWYRQSLGQGLEFLIYFQGNSAPDKSGLPSDRFSAERTGGSVSTLTIQRTQQEDSAVYLCASSLAAAGELFFGEGSRLTVL.